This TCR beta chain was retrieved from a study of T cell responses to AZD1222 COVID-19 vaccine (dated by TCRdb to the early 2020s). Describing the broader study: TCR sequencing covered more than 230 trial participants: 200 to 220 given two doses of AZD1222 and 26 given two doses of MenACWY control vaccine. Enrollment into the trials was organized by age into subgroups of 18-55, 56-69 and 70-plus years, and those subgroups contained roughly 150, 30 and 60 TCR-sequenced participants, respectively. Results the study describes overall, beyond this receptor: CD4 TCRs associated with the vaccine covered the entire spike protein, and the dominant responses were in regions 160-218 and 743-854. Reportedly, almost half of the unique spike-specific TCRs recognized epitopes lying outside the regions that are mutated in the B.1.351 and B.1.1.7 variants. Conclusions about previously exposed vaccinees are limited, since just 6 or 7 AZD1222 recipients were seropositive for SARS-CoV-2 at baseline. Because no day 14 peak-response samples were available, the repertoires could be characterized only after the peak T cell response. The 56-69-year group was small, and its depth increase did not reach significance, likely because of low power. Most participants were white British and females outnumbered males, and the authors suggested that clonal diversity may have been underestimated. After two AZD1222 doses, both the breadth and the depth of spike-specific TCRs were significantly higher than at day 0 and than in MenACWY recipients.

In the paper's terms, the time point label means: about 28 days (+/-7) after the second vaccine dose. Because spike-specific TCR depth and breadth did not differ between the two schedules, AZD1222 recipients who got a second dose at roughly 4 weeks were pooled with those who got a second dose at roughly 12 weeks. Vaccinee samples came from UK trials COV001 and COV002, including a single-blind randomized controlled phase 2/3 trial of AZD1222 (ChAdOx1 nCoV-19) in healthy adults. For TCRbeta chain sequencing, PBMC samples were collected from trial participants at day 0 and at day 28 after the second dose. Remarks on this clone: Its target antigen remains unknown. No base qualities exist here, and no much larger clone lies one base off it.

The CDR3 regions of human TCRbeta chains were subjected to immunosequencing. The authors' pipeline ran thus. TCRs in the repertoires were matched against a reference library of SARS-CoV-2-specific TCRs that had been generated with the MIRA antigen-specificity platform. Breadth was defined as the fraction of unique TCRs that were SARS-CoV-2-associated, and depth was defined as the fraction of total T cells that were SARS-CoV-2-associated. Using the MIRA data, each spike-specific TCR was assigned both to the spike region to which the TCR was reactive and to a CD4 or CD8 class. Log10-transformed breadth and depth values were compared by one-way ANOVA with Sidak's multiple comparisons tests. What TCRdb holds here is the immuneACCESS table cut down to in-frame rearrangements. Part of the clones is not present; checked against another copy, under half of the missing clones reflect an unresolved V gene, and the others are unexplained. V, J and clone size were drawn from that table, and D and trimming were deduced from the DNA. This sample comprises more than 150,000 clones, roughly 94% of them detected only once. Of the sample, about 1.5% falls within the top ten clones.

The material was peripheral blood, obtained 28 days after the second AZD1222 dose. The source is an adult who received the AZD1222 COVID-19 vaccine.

The CDR3 has the sequence CASSSGQPDSVHF. The DNA sequence follows: TGTGCCAGCAGCTCCGGACAGCCCGATAGTGTCCACTTT. The chain joins TRBV9 to TRBJ1-6; possibly the D gene is TRBD1, per 6 matching bases. The CDR3 runs 13 residues from the cysteine to the phenylalanine. Solely the CDR3 DNA is kept, with 39 bases framed from the first base. The germline V gene gives CDR1 as SGDLS and CDR2 as YYNGEE. Relative to germline, V is 4 bases shorter and J is 17 bases shorter, with 19 bases between their ends.